Below, 27 T cell receptor beta chains from the same sample are listed, as sequenced in a study of CD8 T cells in Susac syndrome. With random hexamers, roughly 0.45 to 1 ug RNA was reverse transcribed. TCRdb reprocessed the immunoSEQ multiplex PCR reads with MiXCR, giving one entry per CDR3 protein. The table lists 140,000 to 150,000 distinct CDR3 sequences, around 94% of them singletons. Sequencing was done on a sample of CD4+ T cells from PBMCs. Source of these receptors: a human donor in good health.

This chain links TRBV25-1 with TRBJ2-1; 8 bases line up with TRBD2. The CDR3 sequence is 16 residues long. Germline CDR1 reads MGHDK; CDR2 reads SYGVNS. The V and J ends lost 1 base and 6 bases, in that order; junction bases with no gene match: 8. The CDR3 reads CASSELGIAGSNEQFF. The CDR3 nucleotides read TGTGCCAGCAGTGAATTGGGGATAGCGGGATCCAATGAGCAGTTCTTC.

The V call is TRBV2, the J call TRBJ1-5, with 7 positions matching TRBD1. V shed 7 bases, J shed 4 bases, and the junction held 10 bases outside the gene matches. CDR1 and CDR2 from the germline V gene are SNHLY and FYNNEI. The CDR3 contains 15 residues. CDR3 residues: CASKTETGTNQPQHF. The CDR3, as DNA: TGTGCCAGCAAAACGGAGACAGGGACTAATCAGCCCCAGCATTTT.

This clonotype was picked up one time. The chain uses TRBV6-1 and TRBJ2-7; 13 bases agree with TRBD2. Germline trimming cut 6 bases from V and 7 bases from J; bases unmatched to any gene: 9. This CDR3 has 15 residues. CDR1 and CDR2 (germline): MNHNS, SASEGT. The CDR3 DNA reads as TGTGCCAGCAGCGCTACTAGCGGGGGGGCTTGGGAGCAGTACTTC. As protein: CASSATSGGAWEQYF.

The chain combines TRBV2 with TRBJ2-1; TRBD2 might be the D (7 bases). The CDR3 covers 15 residues. Looked up from germline, CDR1 is SNHLY and CDR2 is FYNNEI. V lost 4 bases and J lost 0, with 10 bases in between. The DNA for the CDR3 is TGTGCCAGCAGTGGGGGAGGGGGCTCCTACAATGAGCAGTTCTTC. Protein sequence: CASSGGGGSYNEQFF.

The rearrangement links TRBV5-4 to TRBJ1-3; no definite D call. CDR1 is SGHNT, CDR2 YYREEE, per germline (reference sequence). The V gene lost 0 bases and the J gene lost 2 bases, with 12 bases spanning the gap. CDR3 length: 16 residues. The CDR3 protein is CASSLGHSLPGNTIYF. Here the CDR3 DNA reads TGTGCCAGCAGCTTGGGGCACAGCTTACCTGGAAACACCATATATTTT.

The rearrangement joins TRBV5-1 to TRBJ2-7; 10 nucleotides line up with TRBD1. This CDR3 spans 14 amino acids. Germline CDR1 and CDR2: SGHRS and YFSETQ. Trimming at V came to 4 bases and at J to 6 bases, leaving 7 bases not matched to a gene. This CDR3 reads CASSRTGQGSEQYF. DNA of the CDR3: TGCGCCAGCAGCCGCACGGGACAGGGGTCCGAGCAGTACTTC.

DNA of the CDR3: TGTGCCAGCAGCTTGTGGAGATCTGGGGCCAACGTCCTGACTTTC. Its protein product is CASSLWRSGANVLTF. This sequence joins TRBV5-6 and TRBJ2-6; D uncertain. There are 15 residues in the CDR3. In germline, CDR1 is SGHDT, CDR2 YYEEEE. Trimming took 1 base from V and 1 from J, leaving 6 bases between them.

This clonotype was seen a single time. This sequence joins TRBV27 and TRBJ2-7; D gene unclear. CDR3 size: 11 residues. V was clipped by 6 bases and J by 2 bases, with 5 bases between them. Germline loops: CDR1 MNHEY, CDR2 SMNVEV (reference sequence). DNA for the CDR3: TGTGCCAGCAGCCCCCCCTACGAGCAGTACTTC. This sequence encodes CASSPPYEQYF.

V gene TRBV29-1 combines with J gene TRBJ1-2, with no clear D. CDR1 is SQVTM and CDR2 is ANQGSEA in the germline V gene. The CDR3 sequence is 14 residues long. V gave up 2 bases and J gave up 0 bases, with 10 bases separating them. CDR3 residues: CSVEPGQPNYGYTF. CDR3 DNA sequence: TGCAGCGTTGAACCCGGGCAGCCTAACTATGGCTACACCTTC.

The J gene is TRBJ2-5, the V gene TRBV20-1; 9 bases fit TRBD2. The CDR3 is 13 amino acids. V was pared by 8 bases and J by 2 bases, with 6 bases of the junction left unmatched. Germline V lookup: CDR1 DFQATT, CDR2 SNEGSKA (reference sequence). Here the CDR3 DNA reads TGCAGTTTCCCGGGACTAGCTCAAGAGACCCAGTACTTC. As protein: CSFPGLAQETQYF.

The V call is TRBV10-3, the J call TRBJ2-3, with 10 bases matching TRBD1. The CDR3 loop spans 14 amino acids. Germline V gives CDR1 ENHRY, CDR2 SYGVKD. V was clipped by 8 bases and J by 6 bases; unmatched bases: 8. CDR3 in amino acids: CAIERDRGGDTQYF. CDR3 DNA sequence: TGTGCCATCGAAAGGGACAGGGGTGGTGATACGCAGTATTTT.

The chain employs TRBV5-1 and TRBJ1-1; D might be TRBD1 (5 bases). The CDR3 consists of 13 residues. V lost 0 bases and J 6 bases, leaving 9 bases between the germline ends. Germline V gene lookup returns CDR1 SGHRS and CDR2 YFSETQ. The CDR3 spells CASSLGRGSEAFF. In DNA, the CDR3 is TGCGCCAGCAGCTTGGGTAGGGGATCTGAAGCTTTCTTT. The entire variable domain, with the rest obtained from reference TRBV5-1 and TRBJ1-1, is as follows: KAGVTQTPRYLIKTRGQQVTLSCSPISGHRSVSWYQQTPGQGLQFLFEYFSETQRNKGNFPGRFSGRQFSNSRSEMNVSTLELGDSALYLCASSLGRGSEAFFGQGTRLTVV.

V and J are TRBV4-1 and TRBJ2-5; D gene ambiguous. This CDR3 has 15 amino acids. Trimming stripped 0 bases from V and 5 bases from J, with 13 bases between. Germline V gives CDR1 MGHRA, CDR2 YSYEKL. The CDR3: CASSQDGSRHETQYF. The DNA for the CDR3 is TGCGCCAGCAGCCAAGATGGAAGCCGGCACGAGACCCAGTACTTC.

This rearrangement joins TRBV4-1 to TRBJ2-5; 8 nucleotides match TRBD2. The ends lost 0 bases at V and 4 bases at J; junction bases unmatched: 10. Per the germline V gene, CDR1 is MGHRA and CDR2 is YSYEKL. This CDR3 spans 17 amino acids. CDR3: CASSQDRRTSLGETQYF. As DNA, the CDR3 is TGCGCCAGCAGCCAAGATAGAAGGACTAGCCTTGGAGAGACCCAGTACTTC.

This clonotype was counted only a few times. The J gene is TRBJ2-5, the V gene TRBV19, with D uncertain. The CDR3 has 13 amino acids. V was clipped by 6 bases and J by 1 base, with 9 bases between them. Germline CDR1 reads LNHDA; CDR2 reads SQIVND (reference sequence). The CDR3 region is CASSLAVQETQYF. CDR3 nucleotide sequence: TGTGCCAGTAGCCTGGCAGTCCAAGAGACCCAGTACTTC.

The chain recombines TRBV20-1 with TRBJ1-2, with no clear D. V gave up 4 bases and J gave up 8 bases, with 14 bases separating them. The length of the CDR3 is 12 residues. CDR1 DFQATT and CDR2 SNEGSKA come from the germline V gene (reference sequence). The CDR3 sequence: CSAMKGGRGYTF. In DNA form, the CDR3 reads TGCAGTGCTATGAAGGGTGGCCGGGGCTACACCTTC.

The chain uses TRBV29-1 and TRBJ2-3, with 7 bases that match TRBD2. Germline CDR1 reads SQVTM; CDR2 reads ANQGSEA. Trimming took 3 bases from V and 3 from J; bases not matched to a gene: 6. CDR3 size: 14 residues. The CDR3 DNA follows: TGCAGCGTTGACCCGGGAGGTTTAACAGATACGCAGTATTTT. This gives the protein CSVDPGGLTDTQYF.

This clonotype was recorded once. Here the CDR3 DNA reads TGCACCAGCAAGGGATCCCTACCCCCCGGGGAGCTGTTTTTT. Encoded protein: CTSKGSLPPGELFF. The chain couples TRBV1 to TRBJ2-2. TRBV1 represents a pseudogene. CDR3 size: 14 residues.

The chain employs TRBV5-5 and TRBJ2-1; no clear D gene. The CDR3 has 12 amino acids. From germline, CDR1 is SGHKS and CDR2 YYEKEE (reference sequence). V lost 2 bases to trimming and J lost 7 bases, with 7 bases between them. The CDR3 nucleotides read TGTGCCAGCAGCTTCGCCAGTAATGAGCAGTTCTTC. It translates to CASSFASNEQFF. The full variable domain, with the rest looked up from reference TRBV5-5 and TRBJ2-1, is DAGVTQSPTHLIKTRGQQVTLRCSPISGHKSVSWYQQVLGQGPQFIFQYYEKEERGRGNFPDRFSARQFPNYSSELNVNALLLGDSALYLCASSFASNEQFFGPGTRLTVL.

V usage is TRBV11-2 and J usage is TRBJ2-7, with D maybe TRBD2 (5 bases). The V gene's germline CDR1 is SGHAT and CDR2 FQNNGV. There are 13 residues in the CDR3. V dropped 6 bases and J dropped 2 bases, with 11 bases sitting between them. The CDR3 DNA sequence: TGTGCCAGCAGGAGGGTAGCAACCTACGAGCAGTACTTC. Residues: CASRRVATYEQYF.

V usage is TRBV2 and J usage is TRBJ2-5, with TRBD2 matching 11 bases. Germline assignment: CDR1 SNHLY and CDR2 FYNNEI. J was trimmed by 2 bases and V by 4 bases; bases with no gene match: 3. The CDR3 loop spans 15 amino acids. The CDR3 DNA is TGTGCCAGCAGTGGAGGACTAGCGGGTCAAGAGACCCAGTACTTC. Translating gives CASSGGLAGQETQYF.

The gene calls are TRBV12-3 or TRBV12-4 and TRBJ2-3; no firm D call. V was cut by 4 bases and J by 5 bases, with 16 bases left in between. This CDR3 has 15 residues. This chain's CDR3 is CASSSTLAPGDTQYF. The DNA for the CDR3 is TGTGCCAGCAGTTCCACGTTGGCTCCGGGAGATACGCAGTATTTT.

V and J are TRBV5-1 and TRBJ2-7, with 11 bases aligning to TRBD2. Germline CDR1 is SGHRS and CDR2 is YFSETQ. Trimming took 1 base from V and 3 from J; bases not matched to a gene: 3. This CDR3 is 15 amino acids long. The CDR3 nucleotides read TGCGCCAGCAGCTTGTTAACTAGCGGGAGCTACGAGCAGTACTTC. Translation gives CASSLLTSGSYEQYF. Full variable domain (remainder filled in from reference TRBV5-1 and TRBJ2-7): KAGVTQTPRYLIKTRGQQVTLSCSPISGHRSVSWYQQTPGQGLQFLFEYFSETQRNKGNFPGRFSGRQFSNSRSEMNVSTLELGDSALYLCASSLLTSGSYEQYFGPGTRLTVT.

This chain connects TRBV7-9 to TRBJ2-2; maybe TRBD2 (5 bases). V shed 3 bases and J shed 7 bases, with 12 bases lying between them. Germline V gene lookup returns CDR1 SEHNR and CDR2 FQNEAQ (reference sequence). The length of the CDR3 is 14 residues. In DNA form, the CDR3 reads TGTGCCAGCAGCTTGGGCCTAGCCTACGGGGAGCTGTTTTTT. Its protein product is CASSLGLAYGELFF.

The rearrangement joins TRBV7-6 to TRBJ2-7; D unclear. CDR3 length equals 14 residues. The V and J ends lost 3 bases and 6 bases respectively, with 15 bases between them. From germline, CDR1 is SGHVS and CDR2 FNYEAQ. In nucleotides, the CDR3 is TGTGCCAGCAGCTTTGACCTTGACGCTGGCGAGCAGTACTTC. It specifies CASSFDLDAGEQYF.

V is TRBV5-1 and J is TRBJ1-1, with D uncertain. Deletions cut 0 bases from V and 6 bases from J, with 12 bases between. The CDR3 length is 14 residues. CDR1 is SGHRS and CDR2 is YFSETQ in the germline V gene. The CDR3, as DNA: TGCGCCAGCAGCTTGGCCTGGGGTGCGCCTGAAGCTTTCTTT. Amino acids: CASSLAWGAPEAFF.

The V and J genes are TRBV12-3 or TRBV12-4 and TRBJ1-4; D call uncertain. Deletions cut 6 bases from V and 8 bases from J, with 22 bases between. CDR3 size: 16 residues. The CDR3 sequence is CASRPHTGIGEEKLFF. CDR3 sequence (DNA): TGTGCCAGCAGACCACATACCGGGATCGGGGAAGAAAAACTGTTTTTT.